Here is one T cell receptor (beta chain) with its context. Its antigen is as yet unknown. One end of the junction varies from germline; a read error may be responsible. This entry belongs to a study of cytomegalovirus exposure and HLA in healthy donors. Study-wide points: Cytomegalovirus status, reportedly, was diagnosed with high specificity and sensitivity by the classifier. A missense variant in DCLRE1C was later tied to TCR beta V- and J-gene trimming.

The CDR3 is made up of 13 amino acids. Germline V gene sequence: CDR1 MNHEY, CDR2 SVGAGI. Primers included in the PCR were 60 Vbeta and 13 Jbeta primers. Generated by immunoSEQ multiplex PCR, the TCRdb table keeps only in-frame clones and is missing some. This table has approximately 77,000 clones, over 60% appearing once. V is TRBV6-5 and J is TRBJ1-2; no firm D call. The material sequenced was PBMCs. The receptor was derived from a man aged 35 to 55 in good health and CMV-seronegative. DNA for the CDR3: TGTGCCACCAGTTGGGGAGCGAACTATGGCTACACCTTC. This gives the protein CATSWGANYGYTF.